This T cell receptor beta chain is from a study of blood T cell repertoires in COVID-19. Overall study: T cells, B-cell-depleted T cells, or PBMCs supplied cDNA or gDNA.

V was pared by 4 bases and J by 6 bases, with 18 bases between. The CDR3 runs to 15 residues. In the original workflow: Reference gene primer amplification yielded estimated nucleated cell counts. The repertoire was sequenced with immunoSEQ multiplex PCR; TCRdb's copy has only in-frame clones and lacks some. V, J and clone size are those of that table, while D and trimming were read from the DNA. The sample carries fewer than 500,000 clones, roughly 88% recorded once. This TCR came from a woman under 40 with acute COVID-19. The sequenced sample was PBMCs or T cells enriched from blood (not recorded which). This chain uses TRBV23-1 with TRBJ1-1, with D possibly matching TRBD1 (6 bases). TRBV23-1 qualifies as an ORF whose function is uncertain. CDR3 protein: CASSPYPTGIPEAFF. CDR3 nucleotides: TGCGCCAGCAGTCCATACCCCACAGGGATTCCTGAAGCTTTCTTT.